The 13 T cell receptor beta chains presented below share a single source sample, sequenced in a study of graft-versus-host responses after intestinal transplantation. Their target antigens are unknown. This table comes from immunoSEQ multiplex PCR, and its TCRdb copy is limited to in-frame clones, with some not included. The sample has about 99,000 clones, about 90% seen once. The specimen comprised unstimulated CD4+ T cells sorted from spleen or lymph node cells, sampled before intestinal transplant. These receptors all stem from a human donor who received an intestinal transplant.

This sequence joins TRBV2 and TRBJ2-3, with D hard to call. The germline CDR1 and CDR2 sequences are SNHLY and FYNNEI. The ends were cut back, 6 bases at V and 2 bases at J, with 9 bases in the middle. CDR3 length: 13 amino acids. The CDR3 bases are TGTGCCAGCAGGCCCGACCCCACAGATACGCAGTATTTT. Encoded protein: CASRPDPTDTQYF.

V is TRBV6-5 and J is TRBJ2-7, with no clear D. CDR1 and CDR2 from the germline V gene are MNHEY and SVGAGI. V lost 5 bases and J 1 base, leaving 9 bases between the germline ends. The CDR3 runs 13 residues. CDR3 coding DNA: TGTGCCAGCAGTGAATCAGGTTCCTACGAGCAGTACTTC. Amino acids: CASSESGSYEQYF.

CDR3 DNA sequence: TGTGCCAGCAGCGTAGTTCCTGTAGCGGGGGGGCTGGAAACGCAGTATTTT. Protein: CASSVVPVAGGLETQYF. The rearrangement uses TRBV9 and TRBJ2-3; 11 positions agree with TRBD2. V shed 0 bases and J 9 bases; nucleotides not matched to a gene: 12. The CDR3 contains 17 residues. Germline loops: CDR1 SGDLS, CDR2 YYNGEE.

The V gene is TRBV29-1, the J gene TRBJ2-3, with 9 nucleotides matching TRBD2. J lost 4 bases, V lost 7 bases, and 9 bases had no gene match. Germline V gene lookup returns CDR1 SQVTM and CDR2 ANQGSEA. The CDR3 sequence is 14 residues long. The CDR3 reads CSGGGALRSDTQYF. Here the CDR3 DNA reads TGCAGCGGCGGGGGGGCACTGAGGTCAGATACGCAGTATTTT.

V and J are TRBV15 and TRBJ2-3; 7 nucleotides match TRBD2. The CDR3 is made up of 16 amino acids. CDR1 LNHNV and CDR2 YYDKDF come from the germline V gene (reference sequence). V lost 0 bases to trimming and J lost 1 base; unmatched junction nucleotides: 4. The CDR3 sequence: CATSREVLAGTDTQYF. DNA for the CDR3: TGTGCCACCAGCAGAGAAGTCCTAGCGGGCACAGATACGCAGTATTTT.

The genes are TRBV7-6 and TRBJ1-2; perhaps TRBD1 as D (5 bases). V was cut by 5 bases and J by 3 bases, with 13 bases left in between. Germline-derived CDR1 and CDR2 are SGHVS and FNYEAQ. The CDR3 sequence is 14 residues long. CDR3 in amino acids: CASSPHDSYYGYTF. CDR3 DNA: TGTGCCAGCAGCCCACATGACAGCTACTATGGCTACACCTTC.

The chain has TRBV18 and TRBJ1-1, with TRBD1 identical over 11 bases. Germline trimming cut 6 bases from V and 1 base from J; bases unmatched to any gene: 10. This CDR3 spans 17 amino acids. Germline CDR1 KGHSH, CDR2 LQKENI. CDR3 loop: CASSPGTGGVWNTEAFF. As DNA, the CDR3 is TGTGCCAGCTCTCCCGGGACAGGGGGAGTCTGGAACACTGAAGCTTTCTTT.

A word on this clone: Other DNA sequences in this sample translate to the same CDR3. The V call is TRBV6-5, the J call TRBJ2-1; 8 bases agree with TRBD2. The CDR3 sequence is 14 residues long. Germline assignment: CDR1 MNHEY and CDR2 SVGAGI. The J segment lost 6 bases and the V segment lost 5 bases, leaving 6 bases of the junction unmatched. In DNA, the CDR3 is TGTGCCAGCAGTAGCGGGAGACCGCTCAATGAGCAGTTCTTC. Its protein is CASSSGRPLNEQFF.

The rearrangement links TRBV7-2 to TRBJ2-7; 7 nucleotides line up with TRBD2. This CDR3 is 16 amino acids long. V was pared by 2 bases and J by 3 bases, with 10 bases of the junction left unmatched. CDR1 is SGHTA and CDR2 is FQGNSA in the germline V gene. CDR3 DNA sequence: TGTGCCAGCAGCTTAAGGGGAGGGGCTCACCACTACGAGCAGTACTTC. Translating it yields CASSLRGGAHHYEQYF.

The rearrangement links TRBV7-2 to TRBJ2-5; 9 bases line up with TRBD1. This CDR3 has 15 amino acids. The germline CDR1 and CDR2 sequences are SGHTA and FQGNSA. V lost 5 bases, J lost 4 bases, and 8 bases stayed unmatched. Written as DNA, the CDR3 is TGTGCCAGCAGCCGTCGGGACAGGGCTGGAGAGACCCAGTACTTC. Translation gives CASSRRDRAGETQYF.

This clone was recorded once. The V call is TRBV30, the J call TRBJ2-1; no definite D call. The V gene lost 3 bases and the J gene lost 2 bases, with 8 bases spanning the gap. CDR3 length: 13 amino acids. The germline V gene has CDR1 GTSNPN and CDR2 SVGIG (reference sequence). CDR3 protein: CAWSRKTYNEQFF. The CDR3 bases are TGTGCCTGGAGCCGGAAGACCTACAATGAGCAGTTCTTC.

The chain couples TRBV7-9 to TRBJ2-5, with D perhaps matching TRBD1 (5 bases). Deletions cut 4 bases from V and 1 base from J, with 10 bases between. CDR3 length equals 14 residues. CDR1 is SEHNR and CDR2 is FQNEAQ in the germline V gene (reference sequence). CDR3 protein: CASSWGGSQETQYF. For the CDR3, the DNA is TGTGCCAGCAGCTGGGGCGGTAGCCAAGAGACCCAGTACTTC.

The sample holds a few counts of this clone. V gene TRBV6-5 combines with J gene TRBJ2-7; no clear D gene. CDR1 and CDR2 from the germline V gene are MNHEY and SVGAGI. V lost 5 bases and J lost 1, with 12 bases in between. The CDR3 covers 14 residues. In DNA form, the CDR3 reads TGTGCCAGCAGTGAAGGTTGGCAGTCCTACGAGCAGTACTTC. This sequence encodes CASSEGWQSYEQYF.